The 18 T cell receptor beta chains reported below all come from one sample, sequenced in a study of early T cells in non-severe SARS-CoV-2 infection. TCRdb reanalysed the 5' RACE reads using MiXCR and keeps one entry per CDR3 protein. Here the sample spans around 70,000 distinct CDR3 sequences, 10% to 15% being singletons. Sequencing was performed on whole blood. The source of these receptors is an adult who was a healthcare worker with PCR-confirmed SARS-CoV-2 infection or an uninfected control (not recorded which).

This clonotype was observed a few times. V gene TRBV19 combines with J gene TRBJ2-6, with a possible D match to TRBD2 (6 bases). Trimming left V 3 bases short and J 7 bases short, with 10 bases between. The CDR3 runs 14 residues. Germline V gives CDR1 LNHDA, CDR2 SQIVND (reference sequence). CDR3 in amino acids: CASSMVGGANVLTF. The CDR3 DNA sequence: TGTGCCAGTAGTATGGTCGGGGGAGCCAACGTCCTGACTTTC.

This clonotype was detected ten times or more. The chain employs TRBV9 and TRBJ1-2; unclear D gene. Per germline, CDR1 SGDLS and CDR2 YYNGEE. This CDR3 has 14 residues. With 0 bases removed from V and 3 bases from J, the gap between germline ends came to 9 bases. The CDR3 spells CASSVGRNDYGYTF. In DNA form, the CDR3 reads TGTGCCAGCAGCGTAGGACGCAACGACTATGGCTACACCTTC. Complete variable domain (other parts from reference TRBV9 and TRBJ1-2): DSGVTQTPKHLITATGQRVTLRCSPRSGDLSVYWYQQSLDQGLQFLIQYYNGEERAKGNILERFSAQQFPDLHSELNLSSLELGDSALYFCASSVGRNDYGYTFGSGTRLTVV.

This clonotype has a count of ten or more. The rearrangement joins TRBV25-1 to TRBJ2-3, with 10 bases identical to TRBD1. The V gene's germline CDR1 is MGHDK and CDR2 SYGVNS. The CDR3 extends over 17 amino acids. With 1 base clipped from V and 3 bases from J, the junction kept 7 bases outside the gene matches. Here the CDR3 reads CASSESGTGAITDTQYF. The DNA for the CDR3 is TGTGCCAGCAGTGAATCCGGGACAGGGGCGATAACAGATACGCAGTATTTT. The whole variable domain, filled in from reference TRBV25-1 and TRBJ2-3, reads EADIYQTPRYLVIGTGKKITLECSQTMGHDKMYWYQQDPGMELHLIHYSYGVNSTEKGDLSSESTVSRIRTEHFPLTLESARPSHTSQYLCASSESGTGAITDTQYFGPGTRLTVL.

CDR3 sequence reads: CSARDRGGGPYEQYF. CDR3 bases: TGCAGTGCTAGAGACCGCGGGGGCGGACCCTACGAGCAGTACTTC. The chain is built from TRBV20-1 and TRBJ2-7; D is perhaps TRBD2 (7 bases). Trimming took 0 bases from V and 2 from J, leaving 14 bases between them. This CDR3 spans 15 amino acids. Germline V lookup: CDR1 DFQATT, CDR2 SNEGSKA (reference sequence).

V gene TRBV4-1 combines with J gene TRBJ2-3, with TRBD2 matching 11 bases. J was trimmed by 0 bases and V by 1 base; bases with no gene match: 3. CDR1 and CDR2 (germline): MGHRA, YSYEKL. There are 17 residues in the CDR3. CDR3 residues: CASSQGLAGSSTDTQYF. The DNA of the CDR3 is TGCGCCAGCAGCCAAGGACTAGCGGGATCTAGCACAGATACGCAGTATTTT.

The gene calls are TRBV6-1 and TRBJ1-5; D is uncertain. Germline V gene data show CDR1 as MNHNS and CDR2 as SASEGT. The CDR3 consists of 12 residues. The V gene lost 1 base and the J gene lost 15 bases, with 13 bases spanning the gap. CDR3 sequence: CASSEEGLRWHF. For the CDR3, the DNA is TGTGCCAGCAGTGAAGAGGGCCTGAGGTGGCATTTT.

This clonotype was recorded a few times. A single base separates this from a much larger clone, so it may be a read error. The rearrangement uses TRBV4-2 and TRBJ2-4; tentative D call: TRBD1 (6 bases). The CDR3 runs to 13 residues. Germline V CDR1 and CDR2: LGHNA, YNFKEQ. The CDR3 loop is CASRQATGRIQYF. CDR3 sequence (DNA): TGTGCCAGCAGACAAGCCACAGGGCGCATTCAGTACTTC.

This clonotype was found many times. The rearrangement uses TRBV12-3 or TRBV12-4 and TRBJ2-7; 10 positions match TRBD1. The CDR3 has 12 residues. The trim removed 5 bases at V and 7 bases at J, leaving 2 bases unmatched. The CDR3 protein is CASSPGQGEQYF. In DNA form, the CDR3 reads TGTGCCAGCAGTCCGGGACAGGGGGAGCAGTACTTC.

The CDR3: CASSAFPGRSPLHF. CDR3 nucleotides: TGTGCCAGCAGTGCGTTTCCAGGTCGATCACCCCTCCACTTT. The J gene is TRBJ1-6, the V gene TRBV2, with unresolved D. The CDR3 spans 14 residues. The V gene lost 4 bases and the J gene lost 10 bases, with 14 bases spanning the gap. The germline gives CDR1 SNHLY, CDR2 FYNNEI.

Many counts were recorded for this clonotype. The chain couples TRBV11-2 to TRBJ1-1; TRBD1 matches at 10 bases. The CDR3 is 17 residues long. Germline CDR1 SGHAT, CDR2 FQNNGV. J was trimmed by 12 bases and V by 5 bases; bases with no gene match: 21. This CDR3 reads CASSPNRLPGQGTRTFF. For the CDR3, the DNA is TGTGCCAGCAGCCCCAACCGTTTACCGGGACAGGGGACTAGGACTTTCTTT.

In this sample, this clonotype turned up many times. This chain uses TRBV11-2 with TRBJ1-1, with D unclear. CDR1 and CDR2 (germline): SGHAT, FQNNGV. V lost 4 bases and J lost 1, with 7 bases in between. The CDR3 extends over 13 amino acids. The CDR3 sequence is CASSSWENTEAFF. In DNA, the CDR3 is TGTGCCAGCAGCTCGTGGGAGAACACTGAAGCTTTCTTT.

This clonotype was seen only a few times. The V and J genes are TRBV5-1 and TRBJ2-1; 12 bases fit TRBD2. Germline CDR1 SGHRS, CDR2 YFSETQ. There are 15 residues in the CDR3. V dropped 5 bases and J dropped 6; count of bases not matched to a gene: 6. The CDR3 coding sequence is TGCGCCAGCAGGCTAGCGGGAGGGCTGGCCAATGAGCAGTTCTTC. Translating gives CASRLAGGLANEQFF.

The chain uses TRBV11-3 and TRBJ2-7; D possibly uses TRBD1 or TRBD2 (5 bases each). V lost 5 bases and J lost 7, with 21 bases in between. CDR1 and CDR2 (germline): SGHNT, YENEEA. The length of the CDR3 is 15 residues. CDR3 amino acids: CASSAAGTLAREQYF. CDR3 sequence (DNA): TGTGCCAGCAGCGCCGCCGGGACCCTTGCGCGGGAGCAGTACTTC.

In DNA, the CDR3 is TGTGCCAGCAGTCCCCTCCCGGCGGGGGGCTCTGAAGCTTTCTTT. Amino acid sequence: CASSPLPAGGSEAFF. The V gene is TRBV28, the J gene TRBJ1-1, with D maybe TRBD1 (6 bases). The germline CDR1 and CDR2 sequences are MDHEN and SYDVKM. Trimming shortened V by 5 bases and J by 6 bases, and 19 bases separated the two germline ends. The CDR3 is made up of 15 amino acids.

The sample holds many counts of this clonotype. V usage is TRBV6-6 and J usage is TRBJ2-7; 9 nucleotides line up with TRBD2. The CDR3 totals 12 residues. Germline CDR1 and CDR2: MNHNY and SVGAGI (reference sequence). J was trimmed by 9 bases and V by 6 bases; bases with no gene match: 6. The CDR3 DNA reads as TGTGCCAGCAGCGCGGGACTAGCTGGGCAGTACTTC. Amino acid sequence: CASSAGLAGQYF.

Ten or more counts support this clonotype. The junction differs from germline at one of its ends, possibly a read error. The CDR3 DNA sequence: TGTGCCAGCAGCCAAGAGGGGCACACTGAAGTTTTCTTT. Amino acid sequence: CASSQEGHTEVFF. The V gene is TRBV3-1, the J gene TRBJ1-1; D may be TRBD1 (5 bases). The CDR3 runs to 13 residues. CDR1 and CDR2 from the germline V gene are LGHDT and YNNKEL (reference sequence).

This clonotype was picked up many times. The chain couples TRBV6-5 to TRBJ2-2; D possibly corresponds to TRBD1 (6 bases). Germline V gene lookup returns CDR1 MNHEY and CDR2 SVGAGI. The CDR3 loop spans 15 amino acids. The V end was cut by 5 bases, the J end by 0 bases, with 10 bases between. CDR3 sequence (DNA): TGTGCCAGCAGTCCACAGGGAGCGAACACCGGGGAGCTGTTTTTT. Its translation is CASSPQGANTGELFF.

CDR3 region: CSARASANTGELFF. The CDR3 nucleotides are TGCAGTGCTAGGGCTAGCGCTAACACCGGGGAGCTGTTTTTT. V gene TRBV20-1 combines with J gene TRBJ2-2, with a possible D match to TRBD2 (6 bases). Per germline, CDR1 DFQATT and CDR2 SNEGSKA (reference sequence). The V end lost 3 bases, the J end lost 2 bases, and 10 bases lay between the germline ends. This CDR3 has 14 amino acids.